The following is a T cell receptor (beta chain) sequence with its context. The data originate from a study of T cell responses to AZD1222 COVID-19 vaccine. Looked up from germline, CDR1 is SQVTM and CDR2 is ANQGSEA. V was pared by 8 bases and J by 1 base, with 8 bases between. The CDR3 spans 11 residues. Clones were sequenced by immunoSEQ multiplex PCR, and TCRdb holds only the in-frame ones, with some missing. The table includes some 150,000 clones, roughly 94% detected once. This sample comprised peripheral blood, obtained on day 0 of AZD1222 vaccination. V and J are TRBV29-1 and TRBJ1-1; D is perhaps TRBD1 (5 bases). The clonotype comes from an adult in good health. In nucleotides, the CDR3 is TGCAGCTCGACAGAGAACACTGAAGCTTTCTTT. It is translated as CSSTENTEAFF.